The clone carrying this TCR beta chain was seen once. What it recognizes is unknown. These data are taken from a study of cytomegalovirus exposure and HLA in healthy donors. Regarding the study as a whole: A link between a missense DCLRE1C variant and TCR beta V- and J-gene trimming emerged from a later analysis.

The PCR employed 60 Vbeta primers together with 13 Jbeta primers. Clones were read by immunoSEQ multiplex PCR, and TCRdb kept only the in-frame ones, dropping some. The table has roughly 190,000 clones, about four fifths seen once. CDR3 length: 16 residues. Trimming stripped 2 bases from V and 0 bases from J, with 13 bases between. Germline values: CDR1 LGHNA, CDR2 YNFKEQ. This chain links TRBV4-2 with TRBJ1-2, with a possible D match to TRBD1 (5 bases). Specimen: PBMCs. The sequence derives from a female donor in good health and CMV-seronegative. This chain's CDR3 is CASSQLGQDANYGYTF. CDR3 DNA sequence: TGTGCCAGCAGCCAATTAGGACAAGACGCTAACTATGGCTACACCTTC.